Listed below are T cell receptor beta chains from one sample, sequenced in a study of response to subunit inactivated influenza vaccine. MiXCR, run by TCRdb on the RT-PCR reads, gives a single entry per CDR3 protein. Among roughly 180,000 distinct CDR3 sequences listed, approximately 9.2% were seen once. The sample consisted of non-naive T cells sorted from PBMCs, taken on the day of vaccination. These receptor sequences come from a man in his forties or fifties who received an inactivated influenza vaccine. The CDR3 runs from the conserved cysteine through the conserved F or W.

v_gene	j_gene	CDR3aa
TRBV5-1	TRBJ2-5	CASSFSGVRETQYF
TRBV3-1	TRBJ2-1	CASSERDRGTYNEQFF
TRBV6-2/TRBV6-3	TRBJ2-5	CASSWQDRDRETQYF
TRBV7-3	TRBJ2-1	CASSPRGAGIDEQFF
TRBV19	TRBJ2-1	CASSDTSSYNEQFF
TRBV12-3/TRBV12-4	TRBJ2-2	CASSLRGGLTGELFF
TRBV6-5	TRBJ1-1	CASSYDPGSEAFF
TRBV7-9	TRBJ1-6	CASSLGGRGSNSPLHF
TRBV20-1	TRBJ2-3	CSVEVAATDTQYF
TRBV29-1	TRBJ2-1	CSATPGTSGISYNEQFF
TRBV5-4	TRBJ2-1	CASSRDRGGEQFF
TRBV6-2/TRBV6-3	TRBJ1-4	CASSPTRTGGEKLFF
TRBV5-1	TRBJ2-3	CANSSGVSTDTQYF
TRBV5-6	TRBJ2-3	CASSRRDWEDTQYF
TRBV12-3/TRBV12-4	TRBJ1-6	CASRRAGTGENSPLHF
TRBV5-1	TRBJ2-5	CASSPYGAEYREAQYF
TRBV20-1	TRBJ2-3	CSARDTTGQGVDTQYF
TRBV20-1	TRBJ2-1	CSAQLAGGWEQFF
TRBV11-2	TRBJ2-3	CASSPRILGQGNTDTQYF
TRBV12-3/TRBV12-4	TRBJ2-1	CASSLWSGRFYNEQFF
TRBV20-1	TRBJ2-1	CSAGLAGGLSDEQFF
TRBV7-7	TRBJ2-5	CASSLGRLIGKETQYF
TRBV9	TRBJ1-3	CASSSRTQNSGNTIYF
TRBV10-3	TRBJ2-3	CAIRGQGTSTDTQYF
TRBV12-3/TRBV12-4	TRBJ2-5	CASSEGGASGETQYF
TRBV12-3/TRBV12-4	TRBJ2-1	CASSPRQGWTEQFF
TRBV7-3	TRBJ2-7	CASSLTGGRAEQYF
TRBV6-1	TRBJ2-2	CASRWTSGGLPGELFF
TRBV5-1	TRBJ1-4	CASSLAGTGSANEKLFF
TRBV6-1	TRBJ2-3	CASRPNEGAGDTQYF
TRBV12-3/TRBV12-4	TRBJ1-4	CANSPKAGEKLFF
TRBV20-1	TRBJ1-5	CSAPTGTSNQPQHF
TRBV11-2	TRBJ1-4	CASSLNSGANEKLFF
TRBV6-5	TRBJ1-6	CASSYWGTENNSPLHF
TRBV19	TRBJ2-1	CARKKVKEGYNEQFF
TRBV7-2	TRBJ2-2	CASSLTWAEGAGELFF
TRBV18	TRBJ2-5	CASSHRGQIQETQYF
TRBV12-3/TRBV12-4	TRBJ2-7	CASSPDRGLQGDEQYF
TRBV7-9	TRBJ1-4	CASSIYSQGFGEKLFF
TRBV6-5	TRBJ2-5	CASSSSGVQTQYF
TRBV27	TRBJ2-3	CASSFTNSFYTQYF
TRBV4-3	TRBJ1-4	CASSQDGVEKLFF
TRBV5-4	TRBJ2-1	CASSFGSQIYNEQFF
TRBV5-1	TRBJ2-1	CASSWDSYNEQFF